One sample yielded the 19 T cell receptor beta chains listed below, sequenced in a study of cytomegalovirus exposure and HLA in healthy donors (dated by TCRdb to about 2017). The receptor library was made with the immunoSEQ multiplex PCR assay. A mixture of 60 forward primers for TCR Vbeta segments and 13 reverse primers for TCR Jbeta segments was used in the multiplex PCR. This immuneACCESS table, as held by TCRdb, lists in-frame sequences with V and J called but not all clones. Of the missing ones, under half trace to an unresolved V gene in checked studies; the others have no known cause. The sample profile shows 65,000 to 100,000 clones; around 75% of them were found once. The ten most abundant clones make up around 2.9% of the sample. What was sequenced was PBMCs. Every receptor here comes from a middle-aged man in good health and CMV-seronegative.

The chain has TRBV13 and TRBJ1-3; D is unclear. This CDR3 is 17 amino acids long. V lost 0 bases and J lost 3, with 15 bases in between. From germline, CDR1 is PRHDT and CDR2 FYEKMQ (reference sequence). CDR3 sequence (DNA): TGTGCCAGCAGCTTAGGCCTTGACGGTGCGGGTGGAAACACCATATATTTT. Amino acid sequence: CASSLGLDGAGGNTIYF. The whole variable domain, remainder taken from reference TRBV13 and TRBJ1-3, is AAGVIQSPRHLIKEKRETATLKCYPIPRHDTVYWYQQGPGQDPQFLISFYEKMQSDKGSIPDRFSAQQFSDYHSELNMSSLELGDSALYFCASSLGLDGAGGNTIYFGEGSWLTVV.

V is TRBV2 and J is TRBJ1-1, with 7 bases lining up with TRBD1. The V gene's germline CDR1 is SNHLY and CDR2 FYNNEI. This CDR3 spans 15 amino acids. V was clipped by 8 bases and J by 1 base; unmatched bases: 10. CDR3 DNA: TGTGCCAGCTTTTTCGGGACAGCGAGGAACACTGAAGCTTTCTTT. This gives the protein CASFFGTARNTEAFF.

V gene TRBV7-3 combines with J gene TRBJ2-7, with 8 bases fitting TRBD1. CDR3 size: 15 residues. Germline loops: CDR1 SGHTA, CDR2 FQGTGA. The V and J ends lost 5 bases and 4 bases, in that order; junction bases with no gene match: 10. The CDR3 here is CASSPDRGPVYEQYF. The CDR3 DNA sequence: TGTGCCAGCAGCCCCGACAGGGGCCCCGTTTACGAGCAGTACTTC.

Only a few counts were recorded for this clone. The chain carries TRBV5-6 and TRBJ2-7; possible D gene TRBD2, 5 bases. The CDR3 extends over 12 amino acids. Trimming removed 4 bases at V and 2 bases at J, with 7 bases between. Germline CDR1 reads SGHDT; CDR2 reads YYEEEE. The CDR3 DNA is TGTGCCAGCAGCCTCGGGGCCTACGAGCAGTACTTC. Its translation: CASSLGAYEQYF.

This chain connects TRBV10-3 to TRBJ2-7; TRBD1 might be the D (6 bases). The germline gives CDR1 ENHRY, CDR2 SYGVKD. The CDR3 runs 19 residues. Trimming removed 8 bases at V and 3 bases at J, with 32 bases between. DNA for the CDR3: TGTGCCATCCTAGTTCACCGGACAGCCGAGGGGGTATCAGTCTACGAGCAGTACTTC. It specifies CAILVHRTAEGVSVYEQYF.

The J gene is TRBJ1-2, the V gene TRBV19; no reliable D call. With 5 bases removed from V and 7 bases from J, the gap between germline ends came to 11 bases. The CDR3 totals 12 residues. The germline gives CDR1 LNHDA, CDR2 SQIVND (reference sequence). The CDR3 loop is CASSPSVSGYTF. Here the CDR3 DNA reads TGTGCCAGTAGTCCTTCCGTGTCTGGCTACACCTTC. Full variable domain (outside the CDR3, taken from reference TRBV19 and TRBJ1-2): DGGITQSPKYLFRKEGQNVTLSCEQNLNHDAMYWYRQDPGQGLRLIYYSQIVNDFQKGDIAEGYSVSREKKESFPLTVTSAQKNPTAFYLCASSPSVSGYTFGSGTRLTVV.

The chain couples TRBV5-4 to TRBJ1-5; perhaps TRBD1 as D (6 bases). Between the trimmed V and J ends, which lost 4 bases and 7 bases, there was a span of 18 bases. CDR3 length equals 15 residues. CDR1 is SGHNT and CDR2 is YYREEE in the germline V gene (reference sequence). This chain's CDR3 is CASSPGGEAGQPQHF. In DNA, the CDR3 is TGTGCCAGCAGCCCGGGGGGCGAGGCAGGGCAGCCCCAGCATTTT. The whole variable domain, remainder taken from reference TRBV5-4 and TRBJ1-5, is ETGVTQSPTHLIKTRGQQVTLRCSSQSGHNTVSWYQQALGQGPQFIFQYYREEENGRGNFPPRFSGLQFPNYSSELNVNALELDDSALYLCASSPGGEAGQPQHFGDGTRLSIL.

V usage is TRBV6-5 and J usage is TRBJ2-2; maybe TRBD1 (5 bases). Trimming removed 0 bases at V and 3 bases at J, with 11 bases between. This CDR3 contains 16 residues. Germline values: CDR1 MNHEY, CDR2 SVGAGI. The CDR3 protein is CASSYSTGRDTGELFF. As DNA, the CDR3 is TGTGCCAGCAGTTACTCGACTGGCAGGGACACCGGGGAGCTGTTTTTT.

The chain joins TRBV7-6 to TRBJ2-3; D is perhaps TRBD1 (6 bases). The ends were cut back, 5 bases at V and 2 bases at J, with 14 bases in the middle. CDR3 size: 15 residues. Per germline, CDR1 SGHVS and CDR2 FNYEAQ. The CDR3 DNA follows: TGTGCCAGCAGCGAAACGGGACACCCCACAGATACGCAGTATTTT. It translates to CASSETGHPTDTQYF.

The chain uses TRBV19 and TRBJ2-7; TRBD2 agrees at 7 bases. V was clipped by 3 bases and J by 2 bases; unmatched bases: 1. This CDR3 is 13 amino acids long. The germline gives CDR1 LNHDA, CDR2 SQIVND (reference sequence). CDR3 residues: CASSIGTTYEQYF. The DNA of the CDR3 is TGTGCCAGTAGTATCGGGACTACCTACGAGCAGTACTTC.

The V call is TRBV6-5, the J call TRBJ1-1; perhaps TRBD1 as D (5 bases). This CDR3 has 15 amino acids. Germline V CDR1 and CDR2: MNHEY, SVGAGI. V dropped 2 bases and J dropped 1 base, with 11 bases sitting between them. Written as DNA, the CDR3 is TGTGCCAGCAGTTACGCCAGCGGGGGGAACACTGAAGCTTTCTTT. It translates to CASSYASGGNTEAFF.

The CDR3 protein is CASSHRGWFAGIGNTIYF. CDR3 nucleotide sequence: TGTGCCAGCAGCCACCGTGGCTGGTTCGCGGGGATCGGAAACACCATATATTTT. This chain uses TRBV14 with TRBJ1-3; D remains unclear. The CDR3 is 18 residues long. CDR1 is SGHDN, CDR2 FVKESK, per germline. V shed 3 bases and J shed 4 bases, with 22 bases lying between them. Full variable domain (remainder filled in from reference TRBV14 and TRBJ1-3): EAGVTQFPSHSVIEKGQTVTLRCDPISGHDNLYWYRRVMGKEIKFLLHFVKESKQDESGMPNNRFLAERTGGTYSTLKVQPAELEDSGVYFCASSHRGWFAGIGNTIYFGEGSWLTVV.

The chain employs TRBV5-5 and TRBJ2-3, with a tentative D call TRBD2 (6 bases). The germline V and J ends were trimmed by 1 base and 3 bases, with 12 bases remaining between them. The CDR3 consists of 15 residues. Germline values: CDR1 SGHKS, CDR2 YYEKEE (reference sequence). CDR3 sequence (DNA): TGTGCCAGCAGCTTGAGGGACTGGGAAACAGATACGCAGTATTTT. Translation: CASSLRDWETDTQYF.

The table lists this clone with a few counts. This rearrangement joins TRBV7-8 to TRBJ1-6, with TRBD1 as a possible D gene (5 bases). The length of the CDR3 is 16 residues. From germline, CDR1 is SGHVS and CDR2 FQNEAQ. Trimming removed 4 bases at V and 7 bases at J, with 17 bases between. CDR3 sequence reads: CASSSEGTSLNSPLHF. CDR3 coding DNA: TGTGCCAGCAGCTCTGAAGGGACTTCCCTAAATTCACCCCTCCACTTT.

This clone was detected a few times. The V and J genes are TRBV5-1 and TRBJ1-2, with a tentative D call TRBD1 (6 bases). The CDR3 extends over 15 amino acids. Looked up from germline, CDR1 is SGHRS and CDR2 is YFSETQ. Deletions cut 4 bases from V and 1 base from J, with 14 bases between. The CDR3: CASSLRTESNYGYTF. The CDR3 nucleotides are TGCGCCAGCAGCCTGAGGACAGAAAGTAACTATGGCTACACCTTC.

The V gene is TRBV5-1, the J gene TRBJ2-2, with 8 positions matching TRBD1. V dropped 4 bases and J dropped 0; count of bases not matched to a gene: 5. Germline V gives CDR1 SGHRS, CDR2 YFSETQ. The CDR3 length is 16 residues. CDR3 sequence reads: CASSPGTGANTGELFF. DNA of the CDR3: TGCGCCAGCAGCCCTGGGACAGGAGCGAACACCGGGGAGCTGTTTTTT.

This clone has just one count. The CDR3 spells CASSLDVQGGPYNSPLHF. The CDR3 DNA is TGCGCCAGCAGCTTGGACGTACAGGGAGGGCCCTATAATTCACCCCTCCACTTT. The genes are TRBV5-1 and TRBJ1-6; maybe TRBD1 (6 bases). CDR1 is SGHRS and CDR2 is YFSETQ in the germline V gene. The CDR3 consists of 18 residues. Trimming stripped 0 bases from V and 2 bases from J, with 15 bases between.

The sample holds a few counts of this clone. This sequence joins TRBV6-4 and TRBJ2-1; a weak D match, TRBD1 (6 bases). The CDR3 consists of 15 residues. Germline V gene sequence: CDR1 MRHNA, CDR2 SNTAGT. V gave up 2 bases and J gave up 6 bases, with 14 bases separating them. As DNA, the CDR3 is TGTGCCAGCAGTGACGGGCAGGACAGCGGCAATGAGCAGTTCTTC. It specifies CASSDGQDSGNEQFF.

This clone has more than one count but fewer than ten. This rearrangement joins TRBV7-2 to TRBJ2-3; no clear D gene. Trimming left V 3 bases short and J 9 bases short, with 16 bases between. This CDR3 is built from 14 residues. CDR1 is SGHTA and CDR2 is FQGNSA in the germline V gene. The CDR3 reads CASSFPTLHSTQYF. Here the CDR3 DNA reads TGTGCCAGCAGCTTCCCTACTTTGCACAGCACGCAGTATTTT.